This T cell receptor (beta chain) was documented in a study of T cell responses to AZD1222 COVID-19 vaccine. Study conclusions and caveats: In the spike-specific TCR repertoire, nearly half reportedly target unmutated variant regions. White British ancestry dominated among donors, who included more females, and clonal diversity was possibly underestimated. Increases in Spike-specific TCR breadth and depth were seen after two AZD1222 doses. The repertoires were collected only after the peak T cell response.

V dropped 6 bases and J dropped 3 bases, with 15 bases sitting between them. CDR3 length: 14 residues. CDR1 and CDR2 (germline): MNHEY, SVGAGI. As for this clone: The antigen is not known.

Here immunoSEQ multiplex PCR was the method, and the copy in TCRdb shows in-frame clones only, minus some. This table holds over 95,000 clones, approximately 89% found once. Source: peripheral blood, taken 28 days after the second AZD1222 dose. This sequence joins TRBV6-5 and TRBJ2-7; D is unresolved. This receptor was obtained from an adult who received the AZD1222 COVID-19 vaccine. CDR3 region: CASSQLTGYYEQYF. CDR3 nucleotide sequence: TGTGCCAGCAGCCAATTAACCGGTTACTACGAGCAGTACTTC.